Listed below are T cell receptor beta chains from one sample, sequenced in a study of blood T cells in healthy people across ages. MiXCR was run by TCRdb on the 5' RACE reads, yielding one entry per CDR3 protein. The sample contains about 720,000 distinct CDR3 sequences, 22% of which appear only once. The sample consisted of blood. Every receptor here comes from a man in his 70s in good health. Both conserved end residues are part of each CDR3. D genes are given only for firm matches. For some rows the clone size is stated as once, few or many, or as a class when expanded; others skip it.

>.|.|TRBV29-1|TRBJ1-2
TGCAGCGTGCAAACGGGGTTGGCAGGACCTAACTATGGCTACACCTTC
CSVQTGLAGPNYGYTF
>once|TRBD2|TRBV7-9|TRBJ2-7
TGTGCCAGCAGCTTGACTAGCGGGTATATCGAGCAGTACTTC
CASSLTSGYIEQYF
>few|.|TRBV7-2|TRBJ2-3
TGTGCCAGCAGCTTAGAATACAGGGGCGGGAGGCCCCAAGAGTATTTT
CASSLEYRGGRPQEYF
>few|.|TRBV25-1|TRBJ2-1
TGTGCCAGCCTGGCGGAGACCTACAATGAGCAGTTCTTC
CASLAETYNEQFF
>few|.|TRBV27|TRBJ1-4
TGTGCCACCAGACGGACGACGGTAGTAGGGGCGCCTAATGAAAAACTGTTTTTT
CATRRTTVVGAPNEKLFF
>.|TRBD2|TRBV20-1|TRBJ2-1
TGCAGTGTTACTAGCGGCCTCTCCTACAATGAGCAGTTCTTC
CSVTSGLSYNEQFF
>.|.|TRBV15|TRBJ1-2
TGTGCCACCAGCAGAGACTTGGGTCAGGAGTATGGCTACACCTTC
CATSRDLGQEYGYTF
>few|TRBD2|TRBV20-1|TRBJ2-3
TGCAGTGCCAAAGGACTAGCGGGATTAGATACGCAGTATTTT
CSAKGLAGLDTQYF
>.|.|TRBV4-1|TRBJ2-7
TGCGCCAGCAGCCAAGATCTATCTGGGAGTTTCCGCGAGCAGTACTTC
CASSQDLSGSFREQYF
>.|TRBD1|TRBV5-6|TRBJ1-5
TGTGCCAGCAGCTCGACAGGGGTCAGGTCGAGACAGCCCCAGCATTTT
CASSSTGVRSRQPQHF
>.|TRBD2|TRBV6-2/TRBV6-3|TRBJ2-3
TGTGCCAGCAGTTACTCCCAGCGTAGACGGGAGGGCCAAGATACGCAGTATTTT
CASSYSQRRREGQDTQYF
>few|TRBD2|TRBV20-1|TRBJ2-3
TGCAGTGCTTGGACTAGTGAGGGCGTCGCGAAGAATACGCAGTATTTT
CSAWTSEGVAKNTQYF
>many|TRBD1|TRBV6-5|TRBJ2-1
TGTGCCAGCAGTACGAGGACAGGCAACTCCAATGAGCAGTTCTTC
CASSTRTGNSNEQFF
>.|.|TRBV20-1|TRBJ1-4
TGCAGTGCTAGGGTAGGGGACGAAAAACTGTTTTTT
CSARVGDEKLFF
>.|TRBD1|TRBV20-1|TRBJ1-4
TGCGGGGGATCGACAGGGCCTAATGAAAAACTGTTTTTT
CGGSTGPNEKLFF
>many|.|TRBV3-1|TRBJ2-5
TGTGCCAGCAGCCAGTCGGGAGAATCGTTCTTC
CASSQSGESFF
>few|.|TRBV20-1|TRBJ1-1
TGCAGTGCTAGGAGTAGGGCGAACACTGAAGCTTTCTTT
CSARSRANTEAFF
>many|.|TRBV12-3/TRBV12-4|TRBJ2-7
TGTGCCAGCAGATCAAATTTGGGGGGGCCCTACGAGCAGTACTTC
CASRSNLGGPYEQYF
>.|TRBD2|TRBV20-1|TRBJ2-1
TGCAGTGCTAGCCGGGGACTAGCGGGAGTTTTGGGTGAGCAGTTCTTC
CSASRGLAGVLGEQFF
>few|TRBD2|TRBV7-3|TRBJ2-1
TGTGCCAGCAACTTGAGACTAGCGGGGGACAATGAGCAGTTCTTC
CASNLRLAGDNEQFF
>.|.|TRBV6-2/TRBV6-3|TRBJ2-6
TGTGCCAGCAGGAGTCAGGGTGGCGGGGCCAACGTCCTGACTTTC
CASRSQGGGANVLTF
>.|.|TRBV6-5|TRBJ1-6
TGTGCCAGCAGTTGGTTTAATTCACCCCTCCACTTT
CASSWFNSPLHF
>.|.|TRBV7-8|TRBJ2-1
TGTGCCAGCAGGACAGGACTAACAACGTACAATGAGCAGTTCTTC
CASRTGLTTYNEQFF
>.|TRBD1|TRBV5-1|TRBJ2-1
TGCGCCAGCAGCTTGGCGGGACAGGGGGCCGAGCAGTTCTTC
CASSLAGQGAEQFF
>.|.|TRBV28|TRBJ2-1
TGTGCCAGCAGTTTTGTAGTAGGGGGGGTCTCCTACAATGAGCAGTTCTTC
CASSFVVGGVSYNEQFF
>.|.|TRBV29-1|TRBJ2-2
TGCAGCACAGGGCGGGCCGGGGAGCTGTTTTTT
CSTGRAGELFF
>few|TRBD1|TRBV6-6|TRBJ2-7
TGTGCCAGCAGCCCTCCGGACAGGGCCCTCGAGCAGTACTTC
CASSPPDRALEQYF
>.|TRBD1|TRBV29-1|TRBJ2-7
TGCAGCGTCGAACTTCCGGGACAGGGGGCATACGAGCAGTACTTC
CSVELPGQGAYEQYF
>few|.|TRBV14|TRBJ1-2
TGTGCCAGCAGCCCTGGAGACCGCCCCTATGGCTACACCTTC
CASSPGDRPYGYTF
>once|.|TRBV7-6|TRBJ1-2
TGTGCCAGCAGCTTATCCAATTACTATGGCTACACCTTC
CASSLSNYYGYTF
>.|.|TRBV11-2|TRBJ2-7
TGTGCCAGCAGCTTAGACGCAGGGAGAACCTACGAGCAGTACTTC
CASSLDAGRTYEQYF
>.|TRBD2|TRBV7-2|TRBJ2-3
TGTACCAGCAGCTCAGGGTTAGCGGGGGCCCGAGCCTTAGATACGCAGTATTTT
CTSSSGLAGARALDTQYF
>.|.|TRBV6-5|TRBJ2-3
TGTGCCAGCAGCAGAGTACCCACAGATACGCAGTATTTT
CASSRVPTDTQYF
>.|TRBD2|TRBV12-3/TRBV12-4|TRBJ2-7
TGTGCCAGCAGTGTCAGCGGGGGGGTTTCCTACGAGCAGTACTTC
CASSVSGGVSYEQYF
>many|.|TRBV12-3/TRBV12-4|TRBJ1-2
TGTGCCAGCAGCCGAAATCAGTACTATGGCTACACCTTC
CASSRNQYYGYTF
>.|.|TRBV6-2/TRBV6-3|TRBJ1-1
TGTGCCAGCAGACCCCCGACAGAGAACACTGAAGCTTTCTTT
CASRPPTENTEAFF
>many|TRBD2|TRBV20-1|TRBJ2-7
TGCAGTGCTCCCACCACTAGCGGGGGTCGCCACGAGCAGTACTTC
CSAPTTSGGRHEQYF
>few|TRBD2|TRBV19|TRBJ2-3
TGTGCCAGTAGTACCGGGACTAGCCGGGGGAAGCAGTATTTT
CASSTGTSRGKQYF
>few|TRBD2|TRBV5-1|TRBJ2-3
TGCGCCAGCAGCTGGGGACTAGCGAATACGCAGTATTTT
CASSWGLANTQYF
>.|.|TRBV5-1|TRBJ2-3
TGCGCCAGCAGCTTGCAGGGTCCCCTTTCAGATACGCAGTATTTT
CASSLQGPLSDTQYF
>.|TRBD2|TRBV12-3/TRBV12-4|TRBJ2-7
TGTGCCAGCCGGGGGGTCTACGAGCAGTACTTC
CASRGVYEQYF
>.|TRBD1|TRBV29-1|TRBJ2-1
TGCAGCGTGGATACCGGGACAGAAGGCAATGAGCAGTTCTTC
CSVDTGTEGNEQFF
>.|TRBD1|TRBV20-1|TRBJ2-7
TGCAGTGCTAGGAGACAGGGCTCCTACGAGCAGTACTTC
CSARRQGSYEQYF
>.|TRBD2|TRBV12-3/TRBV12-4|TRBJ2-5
TGTGCCAGCAGTTTAAGTAGCGGGGGAAAGACCCAGTACTTC
CASSLSSGGKTQYF
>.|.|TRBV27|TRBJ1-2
TGTGCCAGCAGTGCAGGACCTAACTATGGCTACACCTTC
CASSAGPNYGYTF
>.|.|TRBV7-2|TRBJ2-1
TGTGCCAGCAGCTTCGCCGGGACACTCTCCTACAATGAGCAGTTCTTC
CASSFAGTLSYNEQFF